This T cell receptor beta chain originates from a study of blood T cell repertoires in COVID-19. Study in general: The origin of the acute and convalescent COVID-19 samples was the United States, Italy and Spain.

Sequenced by immunoSEQ multiplex PCR; TCRdb stores in-frame clones only, minus some. The profile shows approximately 350,000 clones, 80% to 90% of them singletons. Germline CDR1 is MDHEN and CDR2 is SYDVKM. CDR3 size: 15 residues. The junction had 8 bases not matched to a gene; V was cut back by 6 bases and J by 3 bases. The receptor's source is a man in his forties with acute or convalescent COVID-19. Material for sequencing was peripheral blood. This rearrangement joins TRBV28 to TRBJ2-7, with TRBD1 matching over 10 bases. This chain's CDR3 is CASSRQGAYVYEQYF. In nucleotides, the CDR3 is TGTGCCAGCAGCCGACAGGGGGCCTACGTCTACGAGCAGTACTTC.